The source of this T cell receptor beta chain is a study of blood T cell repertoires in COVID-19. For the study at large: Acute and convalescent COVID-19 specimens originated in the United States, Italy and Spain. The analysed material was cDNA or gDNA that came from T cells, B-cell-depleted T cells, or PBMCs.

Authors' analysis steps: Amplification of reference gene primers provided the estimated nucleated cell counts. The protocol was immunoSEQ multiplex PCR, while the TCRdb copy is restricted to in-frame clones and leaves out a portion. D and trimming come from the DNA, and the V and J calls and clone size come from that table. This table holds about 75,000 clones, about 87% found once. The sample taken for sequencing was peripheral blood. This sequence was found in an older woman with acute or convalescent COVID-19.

This CDR3 reads CASSLPQDRSAAYNEQFF. For the CDR3, the DNA is TGTGCCAGCAGCTTACCCCAAGACAGGTCCGCGGCCTACAATGAGCAGTTCTTC. This chain uses TRBV7-2 with TRBJ2-1; tentatively, D is TRBD1 (6 bases). CDR1 SGHTA and CDR2 FQGNSA come from the germline V gene. Trimming took 2 bases from V and 2 from J, leaving 19 bases between them. This CDR3 region has 18 residues.